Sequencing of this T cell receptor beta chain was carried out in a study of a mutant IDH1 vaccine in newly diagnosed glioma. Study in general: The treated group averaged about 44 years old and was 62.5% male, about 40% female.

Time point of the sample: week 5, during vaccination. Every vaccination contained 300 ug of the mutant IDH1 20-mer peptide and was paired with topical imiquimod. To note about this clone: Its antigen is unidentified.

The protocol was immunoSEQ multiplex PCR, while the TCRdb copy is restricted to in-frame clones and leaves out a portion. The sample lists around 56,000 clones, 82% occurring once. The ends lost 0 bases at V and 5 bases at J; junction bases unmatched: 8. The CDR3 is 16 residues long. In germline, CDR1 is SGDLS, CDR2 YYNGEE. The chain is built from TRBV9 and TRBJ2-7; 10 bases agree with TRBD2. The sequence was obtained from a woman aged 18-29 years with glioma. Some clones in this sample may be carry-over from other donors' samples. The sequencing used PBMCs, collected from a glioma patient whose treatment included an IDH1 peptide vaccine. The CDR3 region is CASSVEVAGGLNEQYF. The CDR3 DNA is TGTGCCAGCAGCGTAGAGGTAGCGGGAGGACTCAACGAGCAGTACTTC.